These T cell receptor beta chains were read from a single sample in a study of cytomegalovirus exposure and HLA in healthy donors. Here immunoSEQ multiplex PCR was the method, and the copy in TCRdb shows in-frame clones only, minus some. This table has about 110,000 clones, 74% appearing once. Sequences were obtained from PBMCs. These receptors came from a woman in her forties in good health and CMV-seropositive. Both conserved end residues are part of each CDR3. D genes are given only for firm matches. Only some rows state a clone size, as once, few, many or a class for expanded clones.

D gene,clone size,V gene,J gene,CDR3 protein,CDR3 DNA
TRBD1,NA,TRBV6-5,TRBJ1-4,CASSRTGVNEKLFF,TGTGCCAGCAGTAGGACAGGAGTTAATGAAAAACTGTTTTTT
NA,NA,TRBV5-8,TRBJ1-5,CASSLVLTGNQPQHF,TGTGCCAGCAGCTTGGTTCTTACCGGGAATCAGCCCCAGCATTTT
NA,NA,TRBV27,TRBJ1-2,CASSPSFNNYDYTF,TGTGCCAGCAGTCCCTCCTTCAATAACTATGACTACACCTTC
TRBD1,NA,TRBV30,TRBJ1-2,CAWSETGNYGYTF,TGTGCCTGGAGCGAGACAGGGAACTATGGCTACACCTTC
NA,NA,TRBV6-6,TRBJ1-2,CASRAGDYGYTF,TGTGCCAGCAGGGCGGGAGACTATGGCTACACCTTC
TRBD1,NA,TRBV7-9,TRBJ2-5,CASSQGQFQETQYF,TGTGCCAGCAGCCAGGGACAGTTCCAAGAGACCCAGTACTTC
TRBD1,NA,TRBV15,TRBJ1-2,CATSRRAGGGYGYTF,TGTGCCACCAGCAGACGGGCAGGGGGCGGCTATGGCTACACCTTC
NA,NA,TRBV5-1,TRBJ2-7,CASSRGTASSYEQYF,TGCGCCAGCAGCCGCGGGACAGCTAGCTCCTACGAGCAGTACTTC
NA,few,TRBV7-8,TRBJ1-5,CASSPLNQPQHF,TGTGCCAGCAGCCCCCTCAATCAGCCCCAGCATTTT
NA,NA,TRBV6-1,TRBJ1-2,CASSAGQNDGYTF,TGTGCCAGCAGTGCAGGACAGAATGATGGCTACACCTTC
NA,NA,TRBV30,TRBJ1-2,CAWSVTGNRYDGYTF,TGTGCCTGGAGTGTAACGGGTAATAGATATGATGGCTACACCTTC
NA,NA,TRBV18,TRBJ2-3,CASSSTSEGGTDTQYF,TGTGCCAGCTCATCCACTAGCGAGGGGGGAACAGATACGCAGTATTTT
TRBD1,NA,TRBV23-1,TRBJ2-3,CASSQPGQPSTDTQYF,TGCGCCAGCAGTCAACCGGGACAGCCTAGCACAGATACGCAGTATTTT
NA,NA,TRBV18,TRBJ1-2,CASSPGRDGYTF,TGTGCCAGCTCACCAGGGAGGGATGGCTACACCTTC
TRBD2,NA,TRBV5-1,TRBJ2-1,CASSFLIAGGPTEQFF,TGCGCCAGCAGTTTCCTAATAGCGGGGGGGCCGACTGAGCAGTTCTTC
TRBD1,NA,TRBV7-8,TRBJ2-1,CASRTGTGGYNEQFF,TGTGCCAGCAGGACCGGGACAGGGGGTTACAATGAGCAGTTCTTC
NA,NA,TRBV19,TRBJ2-1,CASSILTSPNEQFF,TGTGCCAGTAGTATATTAACTAGTCCCAATGAGCAGTTCTTC
TRBD1,few,TRBV2,TRBJ1-4,CASSEQGGLDRLFF,TGTGCCAGCAGTGAACAGGGGGGCCTAGATCGACTGTTTTTT
TRBD1,few,TRBV19,TRBJ1-5,CASSIGAGGQGNQPQHF,TGTGCCAGTAGTATAGGGGCAGGGGGCCAGGGCAATCAGCCCCAGCATTTT
NA,NA,TRBV9,TRBJ2-3,CASSVDGASDTQYF,TGTGCCAGCAGCGTAGACGGTGCTTCAGATACGCAGTATTTT
TRBD2,NA,TRBV5-4,TRBJ2-3,CASSLAGLRGGSTDTQYF,TGTGCCAGCAGCTTGGCCGGGTTGCGGGGGGGTAGCACAGATACGCAGTATTTT
TRBD2,NA,TRBV13,TRBJ2-5,CASSRGTSGRGVTQYF,TGTGCCAGCAGCCGCGGGACTAGCGGTCGAGGGGTGACCCAGTACTTC
TRBD1,NA,TRBV5-6,TRBJ2-5,CASSWAGQGQTQYF,TGTGCCAGCAGCTGGGCGGGACAGGGTCAGACCCAGTACTTC
NA,NA,TRBV5-4,TRBJ2-2,CASSEDSTGELFF,TGTGCCAGCAGCGAGGACAGCACCGGGGAGCTGTTTTTT
NA,few,TRBV6-4,TRBJ2-2,CASSDSASDTGELFF,TGTGCCAGCAGTGACTCTGCTAGCGACACCGGGGAGCTGTTTTTT
TRBD1,NA,TRBV6-5,TRBJ2-3,CASSYSTGGPDTQYF,TGTGCCAGCAGTTACTCGACAGGGGGCCCAGATACGCAGTATTTT
NA,once,TRBV2,TRBJ1-2,CASSERGFYGYTF,TGTGCCAGCAGTGAAAGGGGCTTCTATGGCTACACCTTC
NA,NA,TRBV5-4,TRBJ2-7,CASSLDLGVTEQYF,TGTGCCAGCAGCTTAGACCTCGGGGTTACCGAGCAGTACTTC
NA,NA,TRBV11-2,TRBJ2-5,CASSPMIQVQETQYF,TGTGCCAGCAGCCCAATGATACAGGTACAAGAGACCCAGTACTTC
TRBD1,few,TRBV19,TRBJ1-5,CASRNRQGENQPQHF,TGTGCCAGTAGGAATAGACAGGGTGAGAATCAGCCCCAGCATTTT
NA,NA,TRBV27,TRBJ1-6,CASSLFARGTYSPLHF,TGTGCCAGCAGTTTATTCGCCAGGGGTACCTATTCACCCCTCCACTTT
TRBD1,once,TRBV6-5,TRBJ2-7,CASSPPGQSSYEQYF,TGTGCCAGCAGTCCCCCGGGACAGAGCTCCTACGAGCAGTACTTC
TRBD1,NA,TRBV5-5,TRBJ2-7,CASRRDSAYEQYF,TGTGCCAGCAGAAGGGACAGCGCCTACGAGCAGTACTTC
NA,NA,TRBV5-6,TRBJ1-5,CASSLGQGYDQPQHF,TGTGCCAGCAGCTTGGGTCAGGGGTACGATCAGCCCCAGCATTTT
NA,NA,TRBV4-3,TRBJ2-2,CASSQALPRLANTGELFF,TGCGCCAGCAGCCAAGCACTACCCAGACTCGCGAACACCGGGGAGCTGTTTTTT